This T cell receptor beta chain was recorded in a study of OX40 agonist ivuxolimab in advanced cancers. The wider study: Patients received ivuxolimab, an intravenous treatment, every 2 weeks at 0.01 to 10 mg/kg.

Whole-study findings and limits: On average, a greater number of expanded clones characterised CD8+ T cells relative to CD4+. Low levels of normalized T-cell clonal expansion also appeared in some nonresponders.

If patients had autoimmune disease history or systemic immunosuppression, they were excluded. There are 14 residues in the CDR3. Here immunoSEQ multiplex PCR was the method, and the copy in TCRdb shows in-frame clones only, minus some. The data show 55,000 to 70,000 clones, 65% to 90% seen once. As to this clone: The antigen is undetermined.

The receptor's source is an adult with an advanced solid tumor such as melanoma, head and neck, liver or kidney cancer. The chain has TRBV21-1 and TRBJ1-2. TRBV21-1 is shown as a pseudogene. Sequenced material: CD4+ or CD8+ T cells sorted from blood, taken in a trial of the OX40 agonist ivuxolimab. CDR3 residues: CASSKKEIRYGYTF. In nucleotides, the CDR3 is TGTGCCAGCAGCAAAAAGGAGATTCGCTATGGCTACACCTTC.